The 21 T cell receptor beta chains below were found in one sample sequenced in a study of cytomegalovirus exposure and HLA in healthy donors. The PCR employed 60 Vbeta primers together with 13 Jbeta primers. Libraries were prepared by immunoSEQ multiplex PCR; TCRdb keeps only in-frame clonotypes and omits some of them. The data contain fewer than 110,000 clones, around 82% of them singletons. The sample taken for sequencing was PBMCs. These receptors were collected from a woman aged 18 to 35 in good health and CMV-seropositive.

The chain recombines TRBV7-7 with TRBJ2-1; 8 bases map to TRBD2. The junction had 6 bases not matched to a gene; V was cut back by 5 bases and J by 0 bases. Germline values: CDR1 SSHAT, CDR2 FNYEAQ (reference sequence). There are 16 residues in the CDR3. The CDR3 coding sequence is TGTGCCAGCAGCCAGACTAGCGCCAGCTCCTACAATGAGCAGTTCTTC. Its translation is CASSQTSASSYNEQFF.

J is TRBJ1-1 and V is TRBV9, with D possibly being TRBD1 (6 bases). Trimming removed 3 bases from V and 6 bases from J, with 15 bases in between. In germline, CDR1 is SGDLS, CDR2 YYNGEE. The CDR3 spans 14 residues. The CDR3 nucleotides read TGTGCCAGCAGCGGGGGAACAGGGCGGGCTGAAGCTTTCTTT. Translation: CASSGGTGRAEAFF.

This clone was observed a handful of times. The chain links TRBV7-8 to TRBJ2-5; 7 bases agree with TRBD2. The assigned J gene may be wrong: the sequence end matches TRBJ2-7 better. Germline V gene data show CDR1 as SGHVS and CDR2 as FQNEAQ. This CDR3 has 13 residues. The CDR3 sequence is CASSPLAVYEQYF. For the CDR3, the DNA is TGTGCCAGCAGCCCGCTAGCGGTCTACGAGCAGTACTTC.

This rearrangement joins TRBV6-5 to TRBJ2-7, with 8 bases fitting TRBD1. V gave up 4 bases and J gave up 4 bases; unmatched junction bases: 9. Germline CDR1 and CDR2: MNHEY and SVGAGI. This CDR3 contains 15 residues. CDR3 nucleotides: TGTGCCAGCAGTTCTCGACAGGGGATTTCGTACGAGCAGTACTTC. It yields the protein CASSSRQGISYEQYF.

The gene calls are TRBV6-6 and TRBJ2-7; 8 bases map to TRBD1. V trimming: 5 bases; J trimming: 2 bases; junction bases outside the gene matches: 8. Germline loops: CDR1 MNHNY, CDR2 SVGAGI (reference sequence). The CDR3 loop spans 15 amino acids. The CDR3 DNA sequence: TGTGCCAGCAGTCGGACAGGGCTGGGAACCTACGAGCAGTACTTC. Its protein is CASSRTGLGTYEQYF.

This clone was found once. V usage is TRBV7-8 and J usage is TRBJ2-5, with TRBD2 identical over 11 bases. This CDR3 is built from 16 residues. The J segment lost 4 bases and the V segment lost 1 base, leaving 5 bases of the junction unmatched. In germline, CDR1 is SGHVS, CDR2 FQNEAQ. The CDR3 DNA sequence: TGTGCCAGCAGCTTAGGGATAGCGGGAGGGTTAGAGACCCAGTACTTC. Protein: CASSLGIAGGLETQYF. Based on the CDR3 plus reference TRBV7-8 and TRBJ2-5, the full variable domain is GAGVSQSPRYKVAKRGQDVALRCDPISGHVSLFWYQQALGQGPEFLTYFQNEAQLDKSGLPSDRFFAERPEGSVSTLKIQRTQQEDSAVYLCASSLGIAGGLETQYFGPGTRLLVL.

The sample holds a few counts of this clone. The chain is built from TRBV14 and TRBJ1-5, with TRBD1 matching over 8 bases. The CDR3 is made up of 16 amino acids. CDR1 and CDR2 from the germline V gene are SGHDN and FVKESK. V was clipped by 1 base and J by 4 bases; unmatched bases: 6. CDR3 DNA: TGTGCCAGCAGCCAAGTGGGGACAGGACAAAATCAGCCCCAGCATTTT. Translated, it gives CASSQVGTGQNQPQHF.

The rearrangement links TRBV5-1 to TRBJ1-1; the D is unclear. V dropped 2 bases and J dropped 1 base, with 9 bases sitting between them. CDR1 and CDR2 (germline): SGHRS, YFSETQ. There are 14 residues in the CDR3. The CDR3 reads CASSFMAGNTEAFF. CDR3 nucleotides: TGCGCCAGCAGCTTTATGGCAGGGAACACTGAAGCTTTCTTT.

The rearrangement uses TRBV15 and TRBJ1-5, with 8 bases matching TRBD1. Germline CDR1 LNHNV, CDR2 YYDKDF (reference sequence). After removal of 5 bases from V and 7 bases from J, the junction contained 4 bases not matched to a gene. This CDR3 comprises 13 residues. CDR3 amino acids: CATSDRGNQPQHF. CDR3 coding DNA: TGTGCCACCAGCGACAGGGGAAACCAGCCCCAGCATTTT.

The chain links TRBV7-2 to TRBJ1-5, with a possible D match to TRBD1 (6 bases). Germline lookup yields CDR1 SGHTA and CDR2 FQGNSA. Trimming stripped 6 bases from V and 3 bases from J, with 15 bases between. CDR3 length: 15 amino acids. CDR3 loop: CASSPGQGNNQPQHF. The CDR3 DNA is TGTGCCAGCAGTCCCGGGCAGGGGAACAATCAGCCCCAGCATTTT.

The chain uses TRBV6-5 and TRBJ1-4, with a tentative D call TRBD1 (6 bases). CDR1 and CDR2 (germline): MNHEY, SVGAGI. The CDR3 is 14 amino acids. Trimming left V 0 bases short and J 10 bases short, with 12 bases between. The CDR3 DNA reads TGTGCCAGCAGTTACTCGGGGGGGCTCGGAAAACTGTTTTTT. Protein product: CASSYSGGLGKLFF.

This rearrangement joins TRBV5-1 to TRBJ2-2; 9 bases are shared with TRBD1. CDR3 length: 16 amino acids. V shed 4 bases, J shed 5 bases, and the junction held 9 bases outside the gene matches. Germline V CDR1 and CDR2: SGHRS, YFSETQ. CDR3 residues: CASSRSTGGETGELFF. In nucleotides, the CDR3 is TGCGCCAGCAGCCGCTCGACAGGGGGAGAAACCGGGGAGCTGTTTTTT.

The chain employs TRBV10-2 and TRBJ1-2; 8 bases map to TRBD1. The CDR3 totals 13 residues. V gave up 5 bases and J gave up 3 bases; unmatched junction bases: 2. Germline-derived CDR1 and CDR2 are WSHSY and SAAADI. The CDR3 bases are TGCGCCAGCAGTCCGGGACAGGACTATGGCTACACCTTC. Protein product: CASSPGQDYGYTF.

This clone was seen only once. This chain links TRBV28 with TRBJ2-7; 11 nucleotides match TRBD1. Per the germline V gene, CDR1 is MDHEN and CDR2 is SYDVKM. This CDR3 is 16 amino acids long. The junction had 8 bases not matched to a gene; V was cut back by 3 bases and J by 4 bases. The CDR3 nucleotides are TGTGCCAGCAGTTTGGTATCCGGGACAGGGGGTTACGAGCAGTACTTC. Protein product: CASSLVSGTGGYEQYF.

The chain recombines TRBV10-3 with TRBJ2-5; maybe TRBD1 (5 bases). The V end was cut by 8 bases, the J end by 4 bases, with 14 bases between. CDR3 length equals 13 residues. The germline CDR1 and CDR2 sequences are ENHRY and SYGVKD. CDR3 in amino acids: CAIHDSVGETQYF. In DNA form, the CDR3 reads TGTGCCATCCACGACAGCGTCGGAGAGACCCAGTACTTC.

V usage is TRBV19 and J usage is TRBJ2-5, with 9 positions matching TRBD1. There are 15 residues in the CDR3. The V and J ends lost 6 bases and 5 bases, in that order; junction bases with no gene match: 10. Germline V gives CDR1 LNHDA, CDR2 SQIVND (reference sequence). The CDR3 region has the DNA TGTGCCAGTAGGGCCCGGGACAGGGCTTTGGAGACCCAGTACTTC. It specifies CASRARDRALETQYF. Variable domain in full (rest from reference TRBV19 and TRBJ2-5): DGGITQSPKYLFRKEGQNVTLSCEQNLNHDAMYWYRQDPGQGLRLIYYSQIVNDFQKGDIAEGYSVSREKKESFPLTVTSAQKNPTAFYLCASRARDRALETQYFGPGTRLLVL.

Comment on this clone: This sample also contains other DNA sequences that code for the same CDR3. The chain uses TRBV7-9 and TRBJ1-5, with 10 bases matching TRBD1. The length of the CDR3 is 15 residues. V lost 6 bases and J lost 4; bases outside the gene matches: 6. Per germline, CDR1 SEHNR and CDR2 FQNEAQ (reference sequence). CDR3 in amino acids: CASSGDRGPNQPQHF. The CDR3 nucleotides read TGTGCCAGCAGTGGGGACAGGGGACCAAATCAGCCCCAGCATTTT.

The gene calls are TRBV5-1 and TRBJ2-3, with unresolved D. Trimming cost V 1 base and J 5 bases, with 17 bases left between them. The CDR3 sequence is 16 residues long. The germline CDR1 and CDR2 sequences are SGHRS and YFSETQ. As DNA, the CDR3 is TGCGCCAGCAGCTTGTCGTCGAGTCTTCCCCAAGATACGCAGTATTTT. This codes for CASSLSSSLPQDTQYF.

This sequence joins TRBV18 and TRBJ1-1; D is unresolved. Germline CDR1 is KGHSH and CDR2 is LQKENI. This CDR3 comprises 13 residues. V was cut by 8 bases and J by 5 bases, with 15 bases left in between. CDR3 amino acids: CASGRESLTEAFF. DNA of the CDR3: TGTGCCAGCGGCCGGGAGTCGTTGACTGAAGCTTTCTTT.

The DNA for the CDR3 is TGTGCCAGCAGCTTAGTAGCCAGCGGAGAGACCCAGTACTTC. Amino acid sequence: CASSLVASGETQYF. The chain joins TRBV7-9 to TRBJ2-5; possibly TRBD2 for D (5 bases). The CDR3 consists of 14 residues. Trimming left V 1 base short and J 4 bases short, with 10 bases between. From germline, CDR1 is SEHNR and CDR2 FQNEAQ (reference sequence).

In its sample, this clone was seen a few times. CDR3 DNA sequence: TGTGCCAGCAGTCTGCAGGGGGCGCGAAATTCACCCCTCCACTTT. Translation: CASSLQGARNSPLHF. The V and J genes are TRBV2 and TRBJ1-6, with TRBD1 matching over 8 bases. The CDR3 is 15 residues long. With 5 bases clipped from V and 7 bases from J, the junction kept 7 bases outside the gene matches. Germline V lookup: CDR1 SNHLY, CDR2 FYNNEI.